This passage covers 18 T cell receptor beta chains from one sample sequenced in a study of response to subunit inactivated influenza vaccine. TCRdb reanalysed the RT-PCR reads using MiXCR and keeps one entry per CDR3 protein. The data hold roughly 790,000 distinct CDR3 sequences, with about 20% observed a single time. The sequences come from PBMCs from blood, collected roughly 5 days after vaccination. These receptors were taken from a man aged 50-59 years who received an inactivated influenza vaccine.

The chain recombines TRBV15 with TRBJ2-1; 10 bases match TRBD2. Germline CDR1 is LNHNV and CDR2 is YYDKDF (reference sequence). The V gene end was trimmed by 2 bases and the J gene end by 5 bases; junction bases not matched to a gene: 6. The length of the CDR3 is 16 residues. Here the CDR3 reads CATSRTGLADDNEQFF. CDR3 nucleotides: TGTGCCACCAGCAGAACCGGACTAGCGGACGACAATGAGCAGTTCTTC.

The genes are TRBV11-2 and TRBJ1-1; TRBD1 matches 7 bases. Germline V gene data show CDR1 as SGHAT and CDR2 as FQNNGV. CDR3 length: 13 residues. The J segment lost 5 bases and the V segment lost 2 bases, leaving 2 bases of the junction unmatched. The CDR3, as DNA: TGTGCCAGCAGCTTAATGACAGGGACTGAAGCTTTCTTT. It translates to CASSLMTGTEAFF.

The CDR3 loop is CSARDSTGNTEAFF. CDR3 nucleotides: TGCAGTGCTAGAGATAGCACAGGGAACACTGAAGCTTTCTTT. The V call is TRBV20-1, the J call TRBJ1-1; D might be TRBD1 (5 bases). Germline V gives CDR1 DFQATT, CDR2 SNEGSKA (reference sequence). Between the trimmed V and J ends, which lost 0 bases and 1 base, there was a span of 9 bases. The CDR3 covers 14 residues.

The chain recombines TRBV12-3 or TRBV12-4 with TRBJ2-7; 8 positions match TRBD1. The length of the CDR3 is 13 residues. Trimming cost V 6 bases and J 0 bases; bases outside gene matches: 1. CDR3 nucleotide sequence: TGTGCCAGCAGGACAGGGGCCTCCTACGAGCAGTACTTC. Protein: CASRTGASYEQYF.

In this sample, this clonotype turned up many times. This chain uses TRBV5-1 with TRBJ2-6; 7 bases are shared with TRBD1. Per germline, CDR1 SGHRS and CDR2 YFSETQ. Germline trimming cut 4 bases from V and 0 bases from J; bases unmatched to any gene: 1. This CDR3 is built from 15 residues. The CDR3 reads CASSDRVSGANVLTF. CDR3 DNA: TGCGCCAGCAGCGACAGGGTCTCTGGGGCCAACGTCCTGACTTTC.

This clonotype showed up many times. V usage is TRBV7-9 and J usage is TRBJ2-7, with a tentative D call TRBD2 (5 bases). V lost 1 base and J 5 bases, leaving 12 bases between the germline ends. The CDR3 length is 14 residues. Germline-derived CDR1 and CDR2 are SEHNR and FQNEAQ (reference sequence). CDR3 nucleotides: TGTGCCAGCAGCTTAGATTGGAACGGGAACGAGCAGTACTTC. Amino acids: CASSLDWNGNEQYF.

Worth noting for this clonotype: The conserved closing phenylalanine or tryptophan is absent in this CDR3, likely reflecting a read error. The chain employs TRBV6-1 and TRBJ2-5; D gene unclear. The V end was cut by 1 base, the J end by 1 base, with 10 bases between. This CDR3 spans 15 amino acids. Germline assignment: CDR1 MNHNS and CDR2 SASEGT. The CDR3 DNA sequence: TGTGCCAGCAGTGAAGTCGGCGGCTTCCAAGAGACCCAGTACTTA. Protein product: CASSEVGGFQETQYL.

DNA of the CDR3: TGCAGTGCCCAGGGACAGATAGATCAGCCCCAGCATTTT. As protein: CSAQGQIDQPQHF. The V call is TRBV20-1, the J call TRBJ1-5, with 7 bases aligning to TRBD1. The CDR3 contains 13 residues. Germline V gene data show CDR1 as DFQATT and CDR2 as SNEGSKA (reference sequence). V was pared by 6 bases and J by 5 bases, with 7 bases of the junction left unmatched.

The chain links TRBV11-2 to TRBJ1-1; D call uncertain. Germline V CDR1 and CDR2: SGHAT, FQNNGV. V dropped 3 bases and J dropped 6 bases, with 17 bases sitting between them. CDR3 length: 15 residues. CDR3 region: CASSLEGGVTPEAFF. The CDR3 DNA follows: TGTGCCAGCAGCTTGGAGGGTGGGGTAACCCCTGAAGCTTTCTTT. Using reference TRBV11-2 and TRBJ1-1 for the parts outside the CDR3, the full variable domain is EAGVAQSPRYKIIEKRQSVAFWCNPISGHATLYWYQQILGQGPKLLIQFQNNGVVDDSQLPKDRFSAERLKGVDSTLKIQPAKLEDSAVYLCASSLEGGVTPEAFFGQGTRLTVV.

This clonotype was counted a few times. The J gene is TRBJ2-3, the V gene TRBV3-1; D remains unclear. Germline assignment: CDR1 LGHDT and CDR2 YNNKEL (reference sequence). The CDR3 sequence is 14 residues long. The ends were cut back, 2 bases at V and 4 bases at J, with 10 bases in the middle. CDR3 coding DNA: TGTGCCAGCAGCCAATCGTTCGGACCAGATACGCAGTATTTT. It codes for CASSQSFGPDTQYF.

The rearrangement joins TRBV10-3 to TRBJ2-2, with D possibly TRBD2 on 5 matching bases. Germline assignment: CDR1 ENHRY and CDR2 SYGVKD. The length of the CDR3 is 15 residues. With 3 bases removed from V and 0 bases from J, the gap between germline ends came to 8 bases. CDR3 in amino acids: CAISDRAANTGELFF. DNA for the CDR3: TGTGCCATCAGTGACCGAGCGGCGAACACCGGGGAGCTGTTTTTT.

This clonotype was counted a few times. The rearrangement links TRBV20-1 to TRBJ2-7, with a tentative D call TRBD2 (6 bases). V was pared by 3 bases and J by 0 bases, with 18 bases between. Germline CDR1 and CDR2: DFQATT and SNEGSKA (reference sequence). This CDR3 is built from 16 residues. The CDR3 sequence is CSASPWSIADSYEQYF. CDR3 in DNA: TGCAGTGCTAGTCCTTGGTCTATAGCGGACTCCTACGAGCAGTACTTC.

The genes are TRBV9 and TRBJ2-1, with 11 bases lining up with TRBD2. The CDR3 has 16 amino acids. The germline gives CDR1 SGDLS, CDR2 YYNGEE. Trimming at V came to 3 bases and at J to 7 bases, leaving 9 bases not matched to a gene. The chain's CDR3 is CASSGHSGGAGNEQFF. The CDR3 DNA sequence: TGTGCCAGCAGCGGCCATAGCGGGGGGGCCGGGAATGAGCAGTTCTTC.

The V and J genes are TRBV12-3 or TRBV12-4 and TRBJ2-3, with 9 nucleotides matching TRBD2. This CDR3 has 17 amino acids. The ends lost 4 bases at V and 4 bases at J; junction bases unmatched: 12. The CDR3 DNA is TGTGCCAGCAGTTCAACTTTAGCGGGAGCTAAAGCAGATACGCAGTATTTT. This translates into CASSSTLAGAKADTQYF.

V gene TRBV3-1 combines with J gene TRBJ2-7; D may be TRBD1 (5 bases). This CDR3 has 14 amino acids. The V end was cut by 4 bases, the J end by 7 bases, with 17 bases between. Per germline, CDR1 LGHDT and CDR2 YNNKEL (reference sequence). The DNA for the CDR3 is TGTGCCAGCAGCCGACGACAGTCCCTAGAAGAGCAGTACTTC. This translates into CASSRRQSLEEQYF.

This chain links TRBV5-1 with TRBJ2-7; perhaps TRBD2 as D (6 bases). Germline V CDR1 and CDR2: SGHRS, YFSETQ. The germline V and J ends were trimmed by 1 base and 2 bases, with 13 bases remaining between them. The length of the CDR3 is 15 residues. In DNA form, the CDR3 reads TGCGCCAGCAGCTTGCCAGGGAGGACCACCTACGAGCAGTACTTC. Amino acid sequence: CASSLPGRTTYEQYF.

This chain joins TRBV28 and TRBJ1-2; tentatively, D is TRBD1 (6 bases). Germline loops: CDR1 MDHEN, CDR2 SYDVKM. Trimming stripped 2 bases from V and 6 bases from J, with 13 bases between. The CDR3 runs to 14 residues. The CDR3 sequence: CASSLRGAANGYTF. The DNA of the CDR3 is TGTGCCAGCAGTTTAAGGGGGGCAGCGAATGGCTACACCTTC.

This clonotype was detected many times. The chain links TRBV20-1 to TRBJ2-7; D unclear. Trimming stripped 6 bases from V and 1 base from J, with 10 bases between. The CDR3 sequence is 12 residues long. Germline assignment: CDR1 DFQATT and CDR2 SNEGSKA (reference sequence). DNA for the CDR3: TGCAGTGCCCCGGACCTGTCCTACGAGCAGTACTTC. It translates to CSAPDLSYEQYF.